These T cell receptor beta chains were read from a single sample in a study of technical replicates of blood from several donors. The assay was immunoSEQ multiplex PCR, and TCRdb's table has in-frame clones only and misses some. The data show roughly 72,000 clones, 95% to 97% seen once. The sequenced sample consisted of T cells isolated from PBMCs. The source of these receptors is a human donor in good health. CDR3s include the opening cysteine and the closing phenylalanine or tryptophan. Each record gives: V gene, clone size, CDR3 protein. Size values are once, few and many counts, or a class for expanded clones, and some rows have none.

v_call: TRBV29-1; clone_size: .; cdr3_aa: CSDTTGKVGTEEAFF
v_call: TRBV6-5; clone_size: .; cdr3_aa: CASRPTGVPTDTQYF
v_call: TRBV20-1; clone_size: .; cdr3_aa: CSGRAFDGYTF
v_call: TRBV5-6; clone_size: .; cdr3_aa: CASRSGHPGGYTF
v_call: TRBV30; clone_size: .; cdr3_aa: CAWSVPGTDTQYF
v_call: TRBV30; clone_size: .; cdr3_aa: CAWSFGSFGGELFF
v_call: TRBV29-1; clone_size: .; cdr3_aa: CSALPGQWDYGYTF
v_call: TRBV5-4; clone_size: .; cdr3_aa: CASSLPGTGSSYEQYF
v_call: TRBV7-9; clone_size: .; cdr3_aa: CASSLTGTGVTNVLTF
v_call: TRBV2; clone_size: .; cdr3_aa: CASSVGQGLNQPQHF
v_call: TRBV28; clone_size: once; cdr3_aa: CASSGQRSYEQYF
v_call: TRBV5-1; clone_size: .; cdr3_aa: CASSLSAAFYNEQFF
v_call: TRBV27; clone_size: .; cdr3_aa: CASSLWGGDQPQHF
v_call: TRBV27; clone_size: .; cdr3_aa: CASSPDRGVGNTIYF
v_call: TRBV11-2; clone_size: .; cdr3_aa: CASSLRRGPKNIQYF
v_call: TRBV29-1; clone_size: .; cdr3_aa: CSVEEGLAGGEQYF
v_call: TRBV5-4; clone_size: .; cdr3_aa: CASSSGTEETQYF
v_call: TRBV7-9; clone_size: .; cdr3_aa: CASSSYPGQGATNEKLFF
v_call: TRBV27; clone_size: .; cdr3_aa: CASSWGLGELFF
v_call: TRBV11-2; clone_size: .; cdr3_aa: CASSLAGKTIYNEQFF
v_call: TRBV14; clone_size: .; cdr3_aa: CASSQETGRFDYGYTF
v_call: TRBV13; clone_size: .; cdr3_aa: CASSQTLTGGISNYGYTF
v_call: TRBV9; clone_size: .; cdr3_aa: CASSVSGSQETQYF
v_call: TRBV6-1; clone_size: .; cdr3_aa: CASSDWTAYSNQPQHF
v_call: TRBV7-2; clone_size: .; cdr3_aa: CASSPGLAENEQFF
v_call: TRBV19; clone_size: .; cdr3_aa: CASGPLADQETQYF
v_call: TRBV28; clone_size: once; cdr3_aa: CASSSRGLYEQYF
v_call: TRBV30; clone_size: .; cdr3_aa: CAWSRQSNTEAFF
v_call: TRBV27; clone_size: .; cdr3_aa: CASSLRAGANTGELFF
v_call: TRBV5-1; clone_size: .; cdr3_aa: CASSLGSGGLFNEQYF
v_call: TRBV5-4; clone_size: once; cdr3_aa: CAVTSIAGVGQETQYF
v_call: TRBV4-3; clone_size: .; cdr3_aa: CASSQVSGRAVGELFF
v_call: TRBV7-2; clone_size: few; cdr3_aa: CASSFWGRAYEQYF
v_call: TRBV30; clone_size: .; cdr3_aa: CAWTPRGLPEAFF
v_call: TRBV27; clone_size: .; cdr3_aa: CASSPWDREGEQYF
v_call: TRBV9; clone_size: .; cdr3_aa: CASSVPSGSGTGELFF
v_call: TRBV6-5; clone_size: .; cdr3_aa: CASSSTYTEAFF